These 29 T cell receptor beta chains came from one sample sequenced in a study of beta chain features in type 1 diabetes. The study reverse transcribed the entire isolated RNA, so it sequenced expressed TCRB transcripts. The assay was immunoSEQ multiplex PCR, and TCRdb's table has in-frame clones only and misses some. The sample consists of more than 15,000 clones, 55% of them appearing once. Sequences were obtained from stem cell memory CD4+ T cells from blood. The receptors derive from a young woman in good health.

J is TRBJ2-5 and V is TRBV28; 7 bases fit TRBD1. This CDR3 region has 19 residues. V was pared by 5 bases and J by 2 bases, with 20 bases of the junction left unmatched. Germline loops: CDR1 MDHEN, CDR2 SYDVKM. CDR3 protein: CASSPFSRWGQRVQETQYF. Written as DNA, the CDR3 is TGTGCCAGCAGTCCATTTTCCCGTTGGGGACAGAGAGTTCAAGAGACCCAGTACTTC. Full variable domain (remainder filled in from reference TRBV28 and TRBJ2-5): DVKVTQSSRYLVKRTGEKVFLECVQDMDHENMFWYRQDPGLGLRLIYFSYDVKMKEKGDIPEGYSVSREKKERFSLILESASTNQTSMYLCASSPFSRWGQRVQETQYFGPGTRLLVL.

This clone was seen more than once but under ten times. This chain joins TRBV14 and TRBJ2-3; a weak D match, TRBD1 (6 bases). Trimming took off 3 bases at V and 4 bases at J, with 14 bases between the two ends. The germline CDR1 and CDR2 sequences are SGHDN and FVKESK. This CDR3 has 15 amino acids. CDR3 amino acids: CASSHRTGYSDTQYF. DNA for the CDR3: TGTGCCAGCAGCCATCGAACAGGGTACTCAGATACGCAGTATTTT. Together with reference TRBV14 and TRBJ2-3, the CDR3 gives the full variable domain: EAGVTQFPSHSVIEKGQTVTLRCDPISGHDNLYWYRRVMGKEIKFLLHFVKESKQDESGMPNNRFLAERTGGTYSTLKVQPAELEDSGVYFCASSHRTGYSDTQYFGPGTRLTVL.

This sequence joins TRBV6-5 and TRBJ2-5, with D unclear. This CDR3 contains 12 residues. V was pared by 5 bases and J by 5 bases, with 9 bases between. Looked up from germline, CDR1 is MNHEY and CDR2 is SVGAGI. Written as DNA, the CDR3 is TGTGCCAGCAGTGAAGCCGCCGAGACCCAGTACTTC. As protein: CASSEAAETQYF.

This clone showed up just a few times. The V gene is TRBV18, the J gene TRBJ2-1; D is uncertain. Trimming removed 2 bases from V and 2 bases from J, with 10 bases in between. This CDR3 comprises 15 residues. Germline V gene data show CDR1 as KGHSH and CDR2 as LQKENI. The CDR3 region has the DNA TGTGCCAGCTCACCAGAAGCGCTAACCTACAATGAGCAGTTCTTC. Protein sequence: CASSPEALTYNEQFF.

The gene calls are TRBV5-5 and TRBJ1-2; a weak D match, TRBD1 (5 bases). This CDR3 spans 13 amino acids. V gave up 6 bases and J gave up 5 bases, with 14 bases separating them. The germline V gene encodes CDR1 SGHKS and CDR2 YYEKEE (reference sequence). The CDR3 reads CASNSPGIYGYTF. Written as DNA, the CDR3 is TGTGCCAGCAACTCCCCAGGGATTTATGGCTACACCTTC.

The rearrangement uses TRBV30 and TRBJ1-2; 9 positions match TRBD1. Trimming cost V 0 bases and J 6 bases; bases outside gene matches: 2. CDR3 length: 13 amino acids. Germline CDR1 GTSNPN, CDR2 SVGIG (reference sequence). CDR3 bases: TGTGCCTGGAGTGTCGGACAGGGGAATGGCTACACCTTC. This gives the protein CAWSVGQGNGYTF.

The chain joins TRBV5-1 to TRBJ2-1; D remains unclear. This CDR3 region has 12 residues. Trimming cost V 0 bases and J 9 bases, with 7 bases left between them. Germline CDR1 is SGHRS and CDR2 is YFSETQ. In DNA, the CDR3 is TGCGCCAGCAGCTTGGTAGAAATTGAGCAGTTCTTC. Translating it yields CASSLVEIEQFF.

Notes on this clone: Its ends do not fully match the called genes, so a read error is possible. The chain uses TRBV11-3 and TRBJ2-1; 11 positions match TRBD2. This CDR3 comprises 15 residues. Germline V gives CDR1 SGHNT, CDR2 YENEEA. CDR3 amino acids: CASSLGLAEVDEQLF. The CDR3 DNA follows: TGTGCCAGCAGCTTGGGACTAGCGGAGGTCGATGAGCAGCTCTTC. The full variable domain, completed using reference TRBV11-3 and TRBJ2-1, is EAGVVQSPRYKIIEKKQPVAFWCNPISGHNTLYWYLQNLGQGPELLIRYENEEAVDDSQLPKDRFSAERLKGVDSTLKIQPAELGDSAVYLCASSLGLAEVDEQLFGPGTRLTVL.

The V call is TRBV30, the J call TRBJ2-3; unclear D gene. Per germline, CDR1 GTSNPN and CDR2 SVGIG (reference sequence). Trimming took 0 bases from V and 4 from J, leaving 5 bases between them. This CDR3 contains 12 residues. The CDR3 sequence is CAWSVHPDTQYF. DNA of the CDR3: TGTGCCTGGAGTGTACATCCAGATACGCAGTATTTT.

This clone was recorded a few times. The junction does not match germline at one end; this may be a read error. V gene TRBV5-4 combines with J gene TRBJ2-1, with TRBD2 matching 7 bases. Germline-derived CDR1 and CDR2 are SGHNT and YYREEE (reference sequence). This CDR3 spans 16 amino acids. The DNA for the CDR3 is TGTGCCAGCAGCCCAAAGATGGGCGGGAGCTACGATGAGCAGTTCTTC. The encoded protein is CASSPKMGGSYDEQFF.

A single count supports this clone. CDR3 region: CASSRGARETQYF. CDR3 DNA: TGTGCCAGCAGCCGCGGGGCACGGGAGACCCAGTACTTC. The chain combines TRBV5-6 with TRBJ2-5; TRBD2 might be the D (6 bases). The CDR3 loop spans 13 amino acids. CDR1 and CDR2 from the germline V gene are SGHDT and YYEEEE. V lost 4 bases and J lost 5, with 12 bases in between. The full variable domain, completed using reference TRBV5-6 and TRBJ2-5, is DAGVTQSPTHLIKTRGQQVTLRCSPKSGHDTVSWYQQALGQGPQFIFQYYEEEERQRGNFPDRFSGHQFPNYSSELNVNALLLGDSALYLCASSRGARETQYFGPGTRLLVL.

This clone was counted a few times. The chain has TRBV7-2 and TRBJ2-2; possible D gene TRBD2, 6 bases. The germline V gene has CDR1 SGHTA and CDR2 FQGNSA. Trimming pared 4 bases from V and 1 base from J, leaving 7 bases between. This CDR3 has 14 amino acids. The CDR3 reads CASSSGGNTGELFF. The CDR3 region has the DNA TGTGCCAGCAGCTCCGGGGGGAACACCGGGGAGCTGTTTTTT.

Here the CDR3 reads CTGGGTYGYTF. CDR3 coding DNA: TGCACCGGGGGGGGAACCTATGGCTACACCTTC. This chain connects TRBV20-1 to TRBJ1-2, with D tentatively TRBD1 (5 bases). The CDR3 sequence is 11 residues long. The germline V gene has CDR1 DFQATT and CDR2 SNEGSKA (reference sequence).

The CDR3 here is CSAGSGQGNSGNTIYF. In nucleotides, the CDR3 is TGCAGCGCCGGAAGCGGACAGGGGAACTCTGGAAACACCATATATTTT. The rearrangement uses TRBV29-1 and TRBJ1-3; TRBD1 agrees at 9 bases. Germline V CDR1 and CDR2: SQVTM, ANQGSEA. The CDR3 length is 16 residues. With V trimmed by 7 bases and J by 0 bases, 10 bases remained unmatched.

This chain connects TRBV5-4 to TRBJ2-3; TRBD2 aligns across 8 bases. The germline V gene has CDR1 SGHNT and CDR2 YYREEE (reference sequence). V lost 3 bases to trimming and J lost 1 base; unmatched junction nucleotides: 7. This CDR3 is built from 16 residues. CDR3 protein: CASSSSGLAGTDTQYF. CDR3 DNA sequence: TGTGCCAGCAGCTCGTCAGGACTAGCAGGCACAGATACGCAGTATTTT.

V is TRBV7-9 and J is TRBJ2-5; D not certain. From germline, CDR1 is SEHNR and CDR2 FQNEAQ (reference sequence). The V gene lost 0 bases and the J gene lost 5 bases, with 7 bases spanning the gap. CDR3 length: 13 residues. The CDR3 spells CASSLAYSETQYF. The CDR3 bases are TGTGCCAGCAGCTTAGCGTATTCGGAGACCCAGTACTTC.

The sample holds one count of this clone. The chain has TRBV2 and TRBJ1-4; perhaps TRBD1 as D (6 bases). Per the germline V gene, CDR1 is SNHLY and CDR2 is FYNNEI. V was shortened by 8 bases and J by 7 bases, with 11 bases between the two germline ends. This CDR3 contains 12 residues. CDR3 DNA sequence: TGTGCCAGCGGACAGATTTTTGAAAAACTGTTTTTT. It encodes CASGQIFEKLFF.

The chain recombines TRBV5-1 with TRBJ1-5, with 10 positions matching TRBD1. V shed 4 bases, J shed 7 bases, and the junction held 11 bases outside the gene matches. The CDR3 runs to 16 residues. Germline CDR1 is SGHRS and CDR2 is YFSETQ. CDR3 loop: CASSPGDGTGDQPQHF. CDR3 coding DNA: TGCGCCAGCAGCCCCGGAGACGGGACAGGGGACCAGCCCCAGCATTTT. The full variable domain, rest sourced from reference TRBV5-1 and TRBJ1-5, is KAGVTQTPRYLIKTRGQQVTLSCSPISGHRSVSWYQQTPGQGLQFLFEYFSETQRNKGNFPGRFSGRQFSNSRSEMNVSTLELGDSALYLCASSPGDGTGDQPQHFGDGTRLSIL.

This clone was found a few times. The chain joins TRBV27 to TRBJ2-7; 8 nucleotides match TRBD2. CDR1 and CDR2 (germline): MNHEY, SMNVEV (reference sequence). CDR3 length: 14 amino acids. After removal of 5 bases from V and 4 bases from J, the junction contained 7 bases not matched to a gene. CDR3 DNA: TGTGCCAGCAGTACTTTAGCGGGAAGGTACGAGCAGTACTTC. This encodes CASSTLAGRYEQYF.

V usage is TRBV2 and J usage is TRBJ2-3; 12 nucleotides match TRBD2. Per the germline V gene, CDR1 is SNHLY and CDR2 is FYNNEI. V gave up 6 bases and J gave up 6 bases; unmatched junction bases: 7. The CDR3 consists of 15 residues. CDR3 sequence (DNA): TGTGCCAGCAGGGAACTAGCGGGGGGTGAGGATACGCAGTATTTT. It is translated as CASRELAGGEDTQYF.

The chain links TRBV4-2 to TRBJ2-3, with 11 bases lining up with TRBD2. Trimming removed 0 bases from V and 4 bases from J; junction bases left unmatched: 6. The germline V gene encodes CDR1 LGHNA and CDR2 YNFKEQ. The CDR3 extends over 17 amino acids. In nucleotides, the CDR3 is TGTGCCAGCAGCCAAGAACTAGCGGGGGCCGGGGCAGATACGCAGTATTTT. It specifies CASSQELAGAGADTQYF.

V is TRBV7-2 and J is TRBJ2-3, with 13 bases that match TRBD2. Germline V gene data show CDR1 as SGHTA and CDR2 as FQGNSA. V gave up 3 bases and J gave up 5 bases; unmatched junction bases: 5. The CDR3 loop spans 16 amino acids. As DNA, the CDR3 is TGTGCCAGCAGCTTTACACTAGCGGGAGGGTTAGATACGCAGTATTTT. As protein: CASSFTLAGGLDTQYF.

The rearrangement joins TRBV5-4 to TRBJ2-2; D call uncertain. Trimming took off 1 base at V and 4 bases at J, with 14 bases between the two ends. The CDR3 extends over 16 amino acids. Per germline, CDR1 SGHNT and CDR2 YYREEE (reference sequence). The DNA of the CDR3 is TGTGCCAGCAGCTTGAAATTGGCTAGAATCACCGGGGAGCTGTTTTTT. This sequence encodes CASSLKLARITGELFF.

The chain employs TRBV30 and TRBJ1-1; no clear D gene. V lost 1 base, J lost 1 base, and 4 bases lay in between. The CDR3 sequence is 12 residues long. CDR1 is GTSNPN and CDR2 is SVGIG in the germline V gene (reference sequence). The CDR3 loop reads CAWSDRNTEAFF. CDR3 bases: TGTGCCTGGAGTGACAGGAACACTGAAGCTTTCTTT.

This CDR3 is CASMTDLGELFF. The CDR3 coding sequence is TGTGCCAGCATGACAGACCTCGGGGAGCTGTTTTTT. The chain combines TRBV28 with TRBJ2-2; the D gene is possibly TRBD1 (5 bases). CDR3 length: 12 residues. Germline CDR1 reads MDHEN; CDR2 reads SYDVKM. The V gene lost 7 bases and the J gene lost 7 bases, with 10 bases spanning the gap.

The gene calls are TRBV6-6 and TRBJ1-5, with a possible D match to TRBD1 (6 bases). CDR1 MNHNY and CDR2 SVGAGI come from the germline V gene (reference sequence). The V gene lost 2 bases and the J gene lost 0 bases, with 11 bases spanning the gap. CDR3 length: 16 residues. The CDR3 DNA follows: TGTGCCAGCAGTTACGTTAGGGGGAATAGCAATCAGCCCCAGCATTTT. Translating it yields CASSYVRGNSNQPQHF.

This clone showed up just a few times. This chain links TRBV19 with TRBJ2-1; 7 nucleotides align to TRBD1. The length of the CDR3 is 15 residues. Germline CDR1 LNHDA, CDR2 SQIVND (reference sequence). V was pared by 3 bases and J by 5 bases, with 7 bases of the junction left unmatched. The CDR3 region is CASSMRQGIDNEQFF. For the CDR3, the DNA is TGTGCCAGTAGTATGAGACAGGGAATCGACAATGAGCAGTTCTTC.

The CDR3 sequence: CASSQDGRSNEKLFF. The CDR3 DNA reads as TGCGCCAGCAGCCAAGATGGGCGATCGAACGAAAAACTGTTTTTT. The chain recombines TRBV4-1 with TRBJ1-4; unclear D gene. Germline V gives CDR1 MGHRA, CDR2 YSYEKL. Trimming left V 0 bases short and J 8 bases short, with 13 bases between. The CDR3 runs to 15 residues.

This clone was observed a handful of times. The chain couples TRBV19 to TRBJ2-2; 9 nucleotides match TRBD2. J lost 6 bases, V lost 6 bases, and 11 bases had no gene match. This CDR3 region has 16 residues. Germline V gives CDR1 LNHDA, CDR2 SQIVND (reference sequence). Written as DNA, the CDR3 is TGTGCCAGTAGCCTGACCGGGGGACTAGCCGCCGGGGAGCTGTTTTTT. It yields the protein CASSLTGGLAAGELFF.